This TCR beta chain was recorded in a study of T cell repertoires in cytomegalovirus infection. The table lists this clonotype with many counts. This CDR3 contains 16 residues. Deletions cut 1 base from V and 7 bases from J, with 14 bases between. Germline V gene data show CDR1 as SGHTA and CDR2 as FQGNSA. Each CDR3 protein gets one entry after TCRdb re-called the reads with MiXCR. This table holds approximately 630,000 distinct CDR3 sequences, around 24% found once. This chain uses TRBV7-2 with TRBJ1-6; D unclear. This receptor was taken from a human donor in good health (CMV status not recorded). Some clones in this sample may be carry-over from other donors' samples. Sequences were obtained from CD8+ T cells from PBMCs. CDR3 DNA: TGTGCCAGCAGCTTAGAAGGAGTGTATTCAAATTCACCCCTCCACTTT. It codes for CASSLEGVYSNSPLHF.